The 32 T cell receptor beta chains reported below all come from one sample, sequenced in a study of control samples from healthy donors and cancer patients. The table came from immunoSEQ multiplex PCR; TCRdb's copy has only in-frame clones and leaves some out. The sample yields 250,000 to 300,000 clones, approximately 80% seen once. The sample taken for sequencing was PBMCs. All receptors come from a woman aged 55 to 70 with lung cancer.

V and J are TRBV7-9 and TRBJ1-6; D not certain. Trimming removed 5 bases at V and 10 bases at J, with 15 bases between. The CDR3 spans 14 residues. Germline CDR1 is SEHNR and CDR2 is FQNEAQ (reference sequence). As DNA, the CDR3 is TGTGCCAGCAGCCATAAGCGGGTGGAATCACCCCTCCACTTT. The encoded protein is CASSHKRVESPLHF.

CDR3 in DNA: TGTGCCAGCAGTTCGACTAGCGGGGGCTTCGTATCCGGAAATGAGCAGTTCTTC. Its translation is CASSSTSGGFVSGNEQFF. The J gene is TRBJ2-1, the V gene TRBV6-2 or TRBV6-3, with TRBD2 matching 12 bases. V gave up 4 bases and J gave up 7 bases; unmatched junction bases: 14. Germline V gives CDR1 MNHEY, CDR2 SVGEGT. CDR3 length: 18 amino acids.

Here the CDR3 DNA reads TGTGCCAGCAGGGCCCGGGACATTTTCACCGGGGAGCTGTTTTTT. Translated, it gives CASRARDIFTGELFF. This chain joins TRBV2 and TRBJ2-2, with a weak D call TRBD1 (6 bases). The CDR3 sequence is 15 residues long. From germline, CDR1 is SNHLY and CDR2 FYNNEI. Trimming removed 6 bases from V and 4 bases from J, with 15 bases in between.

This chain links TRBV5-4 with TRBJ2-3; D tentatively reads TRBD1 or TRBD2 (5 bases each). The CDR3 is 15 residues long. Germline CDR1 reads SGHNT; CDR2 reads YYREEE (reference sequence). The V end was cut by 0 bases, the J end by 1 base, with 9 bases between. The CDR3 is CASSLAGAGTDTQYF. CDR3 in DNA: TGTGCCAGCAGCTTGGCCGGGGCGGGCACAGATACGCAGTATTTT.

This chain links TRBV19 with TRBJ1-3; D gene unclear. The CDR3 has 13 residues. The germline V and J ends were trimmed by 4 bases and 0 bases, with 4 bases remaining between them. Per germline, CDR1 LNHDA and CDR2 SQIVND (reference sequence). CDR3 amino acids: CASSKNSGNTIYF. CDR3 nucleotides: TGTGCCAGTAGTAAAAACTCTGGAAACACCATATATTTT.

The chain employs TRBV18 and TRBJ1-1; the D gene is possibly TRBD1 (5 bases). The CDR3 is 14 residues long. V lost 3 bases, J lost 0 bases, and 8 bases lay in between. The V gene's germline CDR1 is KGHSH and CDR2 LQKENI. CDR3 nucleotide sequence: TGTGCCAGCTCACCGGGACGGATGAACACTGAAGCTTTCTTT. It is translated as CASSPGRMNTEAFF.

This chain joins TRBV28 and TRBJ2-1, with 8 bases aligning to TRBD1. The CDR3 runs 18 residues. The junction had 23 bases not matched to a gene; V was cut back by 6 bases and J by 10 bases. Per the germline V gene, CDR1 is MDHEN and CDR2 is SYDVKM. CDR3 sequence: CASSLRPGSGGPEGEQFF. In nucleotides, the CDR3 is TGTGCCAGCAGCCTGCGCCCAGGGTCAGGGGGCCCGGAAGGGGAGCAGTTCTTC.

This clone was seen more than once but under ten times. In the same sample, other DNA sequences code for this CDR3. The chain uses TRBV14 and TRBJ2-6; D might be TRBD1 (6 bases). This CDR3 comprises 16 residues. Germline values: CDR1 SGHDN, CDR2 FVKESK. V was pared by 0 bases and J by 2 bases, with 8 bases between. The CDR3 is CASSQDRGTGANVLTF. The CDR3 DNA reads TGTGCCAGCAGCCAAGATAGGGGGACTGGGGCCAACGTCCTGACTTTC.

The chain carries TRBV3-1 (or the pseudogene TRBV3-2) and TRBJ1-1; 8 bases map to TRBD1. The trim removed 3 bases at V and 1 base at J, leaving 4 bases unmatched. Germline loops: CDR1 LGHDT, CDR2 YNNKEL (reference sequence). The CDR3 loop spans 15 amino acids. Written as DNA, the CDR3 is TGTGCCAGCAGCCATGCAGGGGGCTCGAACACTGAAGCTTTCTTT. Its protein product is CASSHAGGSNTEAFF.

This clone was counted between two and nine times. The chain is built from TRBV30 and TRBJ1-5; D remains unclear. Trimming left V 2 bases short and J 0 bases short, with 5 bases between. This CDR3 has 13 amino acids. The V gene's germline CDR1 is GTSNPN and CDR2 SVGIG (reference sequence). CDR3: CAWSKDSNQPQHF. DNA of the CDR3: TGTGCCTGGAGTAAAGATAGCAATCAGCCCCAGCATTTT.

CDR3 nucleotides: TGTGCCAGCAGTGAAAGTTGGGGAGGGGGCACAGATACGCAGTATTTT. Protein sequence: CASSESWGGGTDTQYF. The V and J genes are TRBV6-1 and TRBJ2-3, with TRBD2 matching over 7 bases. V lost 2 bases, J lost 1 base, and 6 bases stayed unmatched. This CDR3 region has 16 residues. The germline gives CDR1 MNHNS, CDR2 SASEGT.

The chain has TRBV10-1 and TRBJ2-2; TRBD2 aligns across 11 bases. V dropped 5 bases and J dropped 4; count of bases not matched to a gene: 3. CDR3 length: 15 amino acids. The germline V gene encodes CDR1 WNHNN and CDR2 SYGVQD (reference sequence). The CDR3, as DNA: TGCGCCAGCAGTCCGGGACTAGCGGTCACCGGGGAGCTGTTTTTT. Protein product: CASSPGLAVTGELFF.

J is TRBJ2-3 and V is TRBV6-5; the D gene is possibly TRBD1 (8 bases). The CDR3 contains 15 residues. Germline CDR1 MNHEY, CDR2 SVGAGI. Deletions cut 10 bases from V and 1 base from J, with 18 bases between. The CDR3 DNA reads as TGTGCCACCAAATACAGGGGGGGTCGCACAGATACGCAGTATTTT. Its protein is CATKYRGGRTDTQYF.

This sequence joins TRBV5-1 and TRBJ1-1; possible D gene TRBD1, 5 bases. The CDR3 is 13 amino acids. CDR1 SGHRS and CDR2 YFSETQ come from the germline V gene. V lost 2 bases to trimming and J lost 7 bases, with 12 bases between them. CDR3 in DNA: TGCGCCAGCAGCTTTCTTGCAGACAGTGAAGCTTTCTTT. This sequence encodes CASSFLADSEAFF. Full variable domain (rest looked up from reference TRBV5-1 and TRBJ1-1): KAGVTQTPRYLIKTRGQQVTLSCSPISGHRSVSWYQQTPGQGLQFLFEYFSETQRNKGNFPGRFSGRQFSNSRSEMNVSTLELGDSALYLCASSFLADSEAFFGQGTRLTVV.

The genes are TRBV7-2 and TRBJ2-1, with D perhaps matching TRBD1 (5 bases). Deletions cut 5 bases from V and 12 bases from J, with 17 bases between. The length of the CDR3 is 13 residues. Germline V gene lookup returns CDR1 SGHTA and CDR2 FQGNSA. The DNA of the CDR3 is TGTGCCAGCAGCCTTTATCAGGGATCGGGGCAGTTCTTC. Translation: CASSLYQGSGQFF.

The genes are TRBV15 and TRBJ1-5, with D perhaps TRBD1 (6 bases). Between the trimmed V and J ends, which lost 5 bases and 7 bases, there was a span of 15 bases. Germline CDR1 LNHNV, CDR2 YYDKDF (reference sequence). CDR3 length: 14 amino acids. Written as DNA, the CDR3 is TGTGCCACCAGCGATAACAGGGAAAAGCAGCCCCAGCATTTT. The encoded protein is CATSDNREKQPQHF.

The chain has TRBV9 and TRBJ2-6; 9 bases are shared with TRBD1. The CDR3 runs 16 residues. V trimming: 3 bases; J trimming: 2 bases; junction bases outside the gene matches: 3. Germline V gives CDR1 SGDLS, CDR2 YYNGEE. The chain's CDR3 is CASSAGDRAGANVLTF. Here the CDR3 DNA reads TGTGCCAGCAGCGCCGGGGACAGGGCTGGGGCCAACGTCCTGACTTTC.

As DNA, the CDR3 is TGTGCCAGCAGGCCTAGACAGGCCCTTAGCTCCTACGAGCAGTACTTC. Protein sequence: CASRPRQALSSYEQYF. V gene TRBV5-5 combines with J gene TRBJ2-7, with D perhaps matching TRBD1 (6 bases). The V and J ends lost 5 bases and 0 bases respectively, with 18 bases between them. The CDR3 runs to 16 residues. Germline values: CDR1 SGHKS, CDR2 YYEKEE (reference sequence).

V usage is TRBV14 and J usage is TRBJ2-7, with 10 bases identical to TRBD2. The CDR3 is 16 residues long. Per the germline V gene, CDR1 is SGHDN and CDR2 is FVKESK. The ends lost 1 base at V and 1 base at J; junction bases unmatched: 4. CDR3 sequence (DNA): TGTGCCAGCAGCCAAGGACTAGCGGGCCCATCCTACGAGCAGTACTTC. Amino acid sequence: CASSQGLAGPSYEQYF.

The chain uses TRBV7-9 and TRBJ1-4; 10 bases agree with TRBD1. Germline assignment: CDR1 SEHNR and CDR2 FQNEAQ (reference sequence). The CDR3 consists of 15 residues. The V and J ends lost 5 bases and 8 bases, in that order; junction bases with no gene match: 8. CDR3 protein: CASSPRQGAGEKLFF. CDR3 in DNA: TGTGCCAGCAGCCCCCGACAGGGGGCCGGGGAAAAACTGTTTTTT.

The rearrangement joins TRBV18 to TRBJ2-5, with no clear D. The germline V gene encodes CDR1 KGHSH and CDR2 LQKENI. The germline V and J ends were trimmed by 3 bases and 2 bases, with 19 bases remaining between them. CDR3 length equals 17 residues. DNA of the CDR3: TGTGCCAGCTCACCGGAATGGGCTTTACCCGGGCAAGAGACCCAGTACTTC. The encoded protein is CASSPEWALPGQETQYF.

This clone was picked up one time. This chain connects TRBV5-6 to TRBJ1-4; unclear D gene. This CDR3 has 14 residues. CDR1 and CDR2 from the germline V gene are SGHDT and YYEEEE. Trimming pared 0 bases from V and 4 bases from J, leaving 7 bases between. The CDR3 region has the DNA TGTGCCAGCAGCTTGGGCCCGAATAATGAAAAACTGTTTTTT. Its translation is CASSLGPNNEKLFF.

V is TRBV7-9 and J is TRBJ2-3; either TRBD1 or TRBD2 may fit D (6 bases each). The germline V gene has CDR1 SEHNR and CDR2 FQNEAQ (reference sequence). Trimming shortened V by 3 bases and J by 2 bases, and 9 bases separated the two germline ends. CDR3 length equals 14 residues. The CDR3 reads CASSLRGVTDTQYF. In DNA, the CDR3 is TGTGCCAGCAGCTTGAGGGGGGTCACAGATACGCAGTATTTT.

The V gene is TRBV2, the J gene TRBJ1-1; no clear D. Trimming took off 8 bases at V and 4 bases at J, with 17 bases between the two ends. The germline V gene encodes CDR1 SNHLY and CDR2 FYNNEI. The CDR3 has 14 residues. The CDR3 region has the DNA TGTGCCAGCCGCCCAGAGGAAGGCGGCACTGAAGCTTTCTTT. Amino acid sequence: CASRPEEGGTEAFF.

The J gene is TRBJ1-6, the V gene TRBV30; D remains ambiguous. The germline CDR1 and CDR2 sequences are GTSNPN and SVGIG (reference sequence). There are 12 residues in the CDR3. The V end lost 0 bases, the J end lost 9 bases, and 6 bases lay between the germline ends. The CDR3 bases are TGTGCCTGGAGTGTAGTAGGTTCACCCCTCCACTTT. Translating it yields CAWSVVGSPLHF.

The rearrangement links TRBV19 to TRBJ2-3; unclear D gene. There are 14 residues in the CDR3. The V gene lost 6 bases and the J gene lost 1 base, with 11 bases spanning the gap. CDR1 is LNHDA and CDR2 is SQIVND in the germline V gene (reference sequence). CDR3 bases: TGTGCCAGTAGGATGGGCCGAGGCACAGATACGCAGTATTTT. Its protein product is CASRMGRGTDTQYF.

This chain uses TRBV28 with TRBJ1-2; possible D gene TRBD1, 5 bases. Germline loops: CDR1 MDHEN, CDR2 SYDVKM. The CDR3 extends over 15 amino acids. V gave up 5 bases and J gave up 8 bases, with 21 bases separating them. This CDR3 reads CASSSPGRRFGGYTF. The DNA of the CDR3 is TGTGCCAGCAGTAGCCCGGGACGGCGCTTTGGAGGCTACACCTTC.

The chain recombines TRBV7-2 with TRBJ1-2; D remains ambiguous. CDR3 size: 13 residues. Trimming shortened V by 5 bases and J by 8 bases, and 15 bases separated the two germline ends. Per the germline V gene, CDR1 is SGHTA and CDR2 is FQGNSA. The CDR3 spells CASSPRTLRGYTF. The CDR3 DNA sequence: TGTGCCAGCAGCCCCCGGACCTTAAGGGGCTACACCTTC. The variable domain in full, completed from reference TRBV7-2 and TRBJ1-2, reads GAGVSQSPSNKVTEKGKDVELRCDPISGHTALYWYRQSLGQGLEFLIYFQGNSAPDKSGLPSDRFSAERTGGSVSTLTIQRTQQEDSAVYLCASSPRTLRGYTFGSGTRLTVV.

The V gene is TRBV5-4, the J gene TRBJ1-5, with D possibly matching TRBD1 (5 bases). V lost 2 bases and J lost 7, with 13 bases in between. This CDR3 spans 14 amino acids. Germline CDR1 reads SGHNT; CDR2 reads YYREEE (reference sequence). The CDR3 here is CASSFQGVGQPQHF. The CDR3 nucleotides read TGTGCCAGCAGCTTCCAGGGCGTAGGGCAGCCCCAGCATTTT.

This clone was seen just once. V usage is TRBV6-5 and J usage is TRBJ2-2; D is undetermined. Germline loops: CDR1 MNHEY, CDR2 SVGAGI. The CDR3 consists of 12 residues. The V and J ends lost 5 bases and 5 bases respectively, with 6 bases between them. The CDR3 bases are TGTGCCAGCAGTAAGCAGACCGGGGAGCTGTTTTTT. Protein sequence: CASSKQTGELFF.

The rearrangement joins TRBV28 to TRBJ2-4, with D uncertain. The CDR3 length is 12 residues. V was clipped by 6 bases and J by 10 bases, with 13 bases between them. From germline, CDR1 is MDHEN and CDR2 SYDVKM. CDR3 in amino acids: CASSRTERIQYF. The CDR3 DNA reads TGTGCCAGCAGCCGAACAGAGAGGATTCAGTACTTC.

This chain uses TRBV27 with TRBJ2-7, with D perhaps matching TRBD2 (5 bases). The CDR3 runs 14 residues. The germline V gene encodes CDR1 MNHEY and CDR2 SMNVEV (reference sequence). Trimming stripped 3 bases from V and 0 bases from J, with 9 bases between. The CDR3 DNA reads as TGTGCCAGCAGTTTTGATGGGAGCTCCTACGAGCAGTACTTC. Protein product: CASSFDGSSYEQYF.